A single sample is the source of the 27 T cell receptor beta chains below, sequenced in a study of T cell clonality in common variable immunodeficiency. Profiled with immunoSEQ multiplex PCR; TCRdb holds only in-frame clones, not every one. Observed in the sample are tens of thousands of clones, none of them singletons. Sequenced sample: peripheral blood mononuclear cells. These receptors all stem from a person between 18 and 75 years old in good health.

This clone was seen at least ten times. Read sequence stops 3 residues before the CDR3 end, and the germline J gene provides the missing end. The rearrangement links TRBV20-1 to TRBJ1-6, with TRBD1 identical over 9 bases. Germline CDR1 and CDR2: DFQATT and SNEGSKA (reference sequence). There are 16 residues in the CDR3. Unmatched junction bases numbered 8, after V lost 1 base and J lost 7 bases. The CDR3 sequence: CSARVGRGQGNSPLHF. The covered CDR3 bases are TGCAGTGCTAGAGTTGGAAGGGGACAGGGAAATTCACCC.

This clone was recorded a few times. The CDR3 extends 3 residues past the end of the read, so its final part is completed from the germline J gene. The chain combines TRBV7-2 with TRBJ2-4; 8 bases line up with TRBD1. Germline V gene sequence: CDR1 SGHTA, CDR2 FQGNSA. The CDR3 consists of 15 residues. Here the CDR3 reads CASSLGQAGGFGQYF. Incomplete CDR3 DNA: TGTGCCAGCAGCTTAGGCCAGGCAGGGGGCTTTGGT.

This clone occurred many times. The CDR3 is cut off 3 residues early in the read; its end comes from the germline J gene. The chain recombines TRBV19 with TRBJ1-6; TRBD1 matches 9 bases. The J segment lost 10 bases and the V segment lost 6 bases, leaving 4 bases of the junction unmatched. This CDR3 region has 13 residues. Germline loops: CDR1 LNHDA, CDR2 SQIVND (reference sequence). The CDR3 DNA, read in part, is TGTGCCAGTAGGGGGACAGGGCGGTCACCC. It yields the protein CASRGTGRSP. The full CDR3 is CASRGTGRSPLHF.

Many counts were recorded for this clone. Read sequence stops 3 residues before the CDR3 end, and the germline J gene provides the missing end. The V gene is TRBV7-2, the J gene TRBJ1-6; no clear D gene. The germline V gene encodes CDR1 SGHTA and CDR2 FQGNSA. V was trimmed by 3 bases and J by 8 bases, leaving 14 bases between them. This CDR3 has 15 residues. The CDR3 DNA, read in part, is TGTGCCAGCAGCTTGGTTTTTATAGATCATTCACCC. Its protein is CASSLVFIDHSP. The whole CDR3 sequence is CASSLVFIDHSPLHF.

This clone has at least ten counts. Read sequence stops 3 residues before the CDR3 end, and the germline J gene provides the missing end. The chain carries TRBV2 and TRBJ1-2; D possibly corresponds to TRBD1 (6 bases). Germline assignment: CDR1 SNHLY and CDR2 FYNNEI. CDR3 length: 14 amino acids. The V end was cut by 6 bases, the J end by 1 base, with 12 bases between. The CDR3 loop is CASSNRVLNYGYTF. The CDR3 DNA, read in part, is TGTGCCAGCAGCAACAGGGTTCTTAACTATGGC.

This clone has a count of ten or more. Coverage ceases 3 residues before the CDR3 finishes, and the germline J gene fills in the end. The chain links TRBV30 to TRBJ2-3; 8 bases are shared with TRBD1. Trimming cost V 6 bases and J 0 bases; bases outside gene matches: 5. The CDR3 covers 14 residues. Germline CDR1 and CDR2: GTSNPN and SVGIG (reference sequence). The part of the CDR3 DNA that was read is TGTGCCTGCCCCCGACAGGGGAGCACAGATACG. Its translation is CACPRQGSTDT. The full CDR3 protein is CACPRQGSTDTQYF.

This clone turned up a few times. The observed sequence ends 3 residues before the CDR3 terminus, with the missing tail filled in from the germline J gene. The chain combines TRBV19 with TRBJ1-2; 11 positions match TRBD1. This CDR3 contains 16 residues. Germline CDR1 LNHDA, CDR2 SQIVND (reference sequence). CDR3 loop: CASSIDWGTGGNDYTF. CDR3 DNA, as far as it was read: TGTGCCAGTAGTATAGATTGGGGGACAGGGGGGAATGAC.

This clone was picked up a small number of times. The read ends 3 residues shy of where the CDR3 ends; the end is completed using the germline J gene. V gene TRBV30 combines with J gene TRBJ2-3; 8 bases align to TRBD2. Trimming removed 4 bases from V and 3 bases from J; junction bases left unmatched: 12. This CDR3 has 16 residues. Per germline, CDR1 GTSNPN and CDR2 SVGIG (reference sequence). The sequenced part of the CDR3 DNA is TGTGCCTGGAATACCAAACGGGGGGGCGGGACAGATACG. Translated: CAWNTKRGGGTDT. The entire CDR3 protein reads CAWNTKRGGGTDTQYF.

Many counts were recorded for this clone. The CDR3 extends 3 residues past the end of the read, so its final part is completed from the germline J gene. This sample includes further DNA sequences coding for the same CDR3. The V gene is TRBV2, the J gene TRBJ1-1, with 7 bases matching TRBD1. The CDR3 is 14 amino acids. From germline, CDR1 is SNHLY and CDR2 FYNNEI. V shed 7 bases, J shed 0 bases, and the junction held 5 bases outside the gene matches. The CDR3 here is CASILDRMNTEAFF. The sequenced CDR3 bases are TGTGCCAGCATCCTGGACAGGATGAACACTGAA.

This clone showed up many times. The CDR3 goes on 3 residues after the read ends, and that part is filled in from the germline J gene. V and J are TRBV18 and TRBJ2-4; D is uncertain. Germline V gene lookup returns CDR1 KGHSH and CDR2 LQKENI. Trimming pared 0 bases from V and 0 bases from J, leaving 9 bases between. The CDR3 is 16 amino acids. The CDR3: CASSPPAPRAKNIQYF. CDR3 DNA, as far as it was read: TGTGCCAGCTCACCACCAGCCCCGAGAGCCAAAAACATT. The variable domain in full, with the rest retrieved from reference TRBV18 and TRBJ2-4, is NAGVMQNPRHLVRRRGQEARLRCSPMKGHSHVYWYRQLPEEGLKFMVYLQKENIIDESGMPKERFSAEFPKEGPSILRIQQVVRGDSAAYFCASSPPAPRAKNIQYFGAGTRLSVL.

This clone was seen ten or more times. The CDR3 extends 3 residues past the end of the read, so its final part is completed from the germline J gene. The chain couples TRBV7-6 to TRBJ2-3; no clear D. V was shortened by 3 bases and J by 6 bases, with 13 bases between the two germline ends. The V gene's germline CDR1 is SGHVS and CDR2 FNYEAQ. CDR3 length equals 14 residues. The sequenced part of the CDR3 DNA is TGTGCCAGCAGCTTCCTCGGGTCGCAGGATACG. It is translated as CASSFLGSQDT. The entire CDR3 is CASSFLGSQDTQYF. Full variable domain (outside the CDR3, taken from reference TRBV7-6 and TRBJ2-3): GAGVSQSPRYKVTKRGQDVALRCDPISGHVSLYWYRQALGQGPEFLTYFNYEAQQDKSGLPNDRFSAERPEGSISTLTIQRTEQRDSAMYRCASSFLGSQDTQYFGPGTRLTVL.

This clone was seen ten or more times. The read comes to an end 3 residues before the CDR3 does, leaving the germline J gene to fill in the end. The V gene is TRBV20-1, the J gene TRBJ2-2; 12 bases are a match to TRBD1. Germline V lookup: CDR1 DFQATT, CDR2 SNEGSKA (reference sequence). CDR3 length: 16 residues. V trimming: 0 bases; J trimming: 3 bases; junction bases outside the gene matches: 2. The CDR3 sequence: CSARDGTGGDTGELFF. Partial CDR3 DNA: TGCAGTGCTAGAGACGGGACAGGGGGCGACACCGGGGAG.

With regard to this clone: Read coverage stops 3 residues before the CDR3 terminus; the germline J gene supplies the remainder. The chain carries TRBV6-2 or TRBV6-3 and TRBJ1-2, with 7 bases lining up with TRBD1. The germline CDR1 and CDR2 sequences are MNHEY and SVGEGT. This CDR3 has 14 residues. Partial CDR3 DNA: TGTGCCAGCAGGGAGAAAATTGACAGGGATGAC. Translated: CASREKIDRDD. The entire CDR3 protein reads CASREKIDRDDYTF.

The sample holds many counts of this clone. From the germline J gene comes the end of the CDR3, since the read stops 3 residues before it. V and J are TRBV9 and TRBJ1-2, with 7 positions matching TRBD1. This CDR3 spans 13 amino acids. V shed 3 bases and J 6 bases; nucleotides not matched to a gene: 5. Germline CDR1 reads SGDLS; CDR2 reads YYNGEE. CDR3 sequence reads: CASSGRQGDGYTF. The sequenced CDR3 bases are TGTGCCAGCAGCGGCCGACAGGGTGATGGC.

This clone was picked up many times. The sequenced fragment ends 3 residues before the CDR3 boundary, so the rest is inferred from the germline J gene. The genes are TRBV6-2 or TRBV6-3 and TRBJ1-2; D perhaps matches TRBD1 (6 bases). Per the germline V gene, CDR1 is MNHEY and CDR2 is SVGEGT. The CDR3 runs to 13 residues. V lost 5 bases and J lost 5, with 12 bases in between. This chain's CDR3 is CASSKQGNYGYTF. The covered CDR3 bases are TGTGCCAGCAGTAAACAGGGAAATTATGGC.

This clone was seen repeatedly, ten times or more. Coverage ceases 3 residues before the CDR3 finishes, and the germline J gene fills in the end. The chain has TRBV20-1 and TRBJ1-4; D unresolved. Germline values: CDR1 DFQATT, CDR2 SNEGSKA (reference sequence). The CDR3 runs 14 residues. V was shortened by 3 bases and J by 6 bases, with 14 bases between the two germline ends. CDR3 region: CSASEGLIDEKLFF. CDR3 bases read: TGCAGTGCTAGCGAGGGCCTAATTGATGAAAAA.

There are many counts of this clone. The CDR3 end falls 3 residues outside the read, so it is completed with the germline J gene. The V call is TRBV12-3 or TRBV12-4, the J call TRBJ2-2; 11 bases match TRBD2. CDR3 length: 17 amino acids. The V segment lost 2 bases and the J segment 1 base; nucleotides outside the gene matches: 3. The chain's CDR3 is CASSLTTSGRNTGELFF. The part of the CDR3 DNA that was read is TGTGCCAGCAGTTTAACTACTAGCGGGAGGAACACCGGGGAG.

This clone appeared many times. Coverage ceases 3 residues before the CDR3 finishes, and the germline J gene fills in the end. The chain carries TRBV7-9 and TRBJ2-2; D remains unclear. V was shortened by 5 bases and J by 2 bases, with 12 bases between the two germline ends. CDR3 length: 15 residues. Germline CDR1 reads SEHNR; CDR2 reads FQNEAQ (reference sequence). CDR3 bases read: TGTGCCAGCAGCGTAGACTCCTTTAACACCGGGGAG. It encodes CASSVDSFNTGE. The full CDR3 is CASSVDSFNTGELFF. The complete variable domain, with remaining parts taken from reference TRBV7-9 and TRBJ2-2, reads DTGVSQNPRHKITKRGQNVTFRCDPISEHNRLYWYRQTLGQGPEFLTYFQNEAQLEKSRLLSDRFSAERPKGSFSTLEIQRTEQGDSAMYLCASSVDSFNTGELFFGEGSRLTVL.

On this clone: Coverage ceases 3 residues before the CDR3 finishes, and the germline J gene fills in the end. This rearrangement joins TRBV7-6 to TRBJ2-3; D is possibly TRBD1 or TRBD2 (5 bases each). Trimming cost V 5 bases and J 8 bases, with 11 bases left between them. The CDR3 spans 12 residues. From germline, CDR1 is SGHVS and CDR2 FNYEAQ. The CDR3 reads CASSRGEGTQYF. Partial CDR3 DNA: TGTGCCAGCAGCAGGGGCGAGGGTACG. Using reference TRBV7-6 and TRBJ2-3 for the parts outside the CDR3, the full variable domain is GAGVSQSPRYKVTKRGQDVALRCDPISGHVSLYWYRQALGQGPEFLTYFNYEAQQDKSGLPNDRFSAERPEGSISTLTIQRTEQRDSAMYRCASSRGEGTQYFGPGTRLTVL.

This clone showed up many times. The covered CDR3 bases are TGTGCCAGCAGCTTAGGACAAATAAGCAATCAGCCC. Residues: CASSLGQISNQP. The entire CDR3 sequence reads CASSLGQISNQPQHF. J is TRBJ1-5 and V is TRBV7-9; D ambiguous. The read terminates 3 residues before the CDR3 end, so the remaining end is supplied by the germline J gene. CDR1 is SEHNR and CDR2 is FQNEAQ in the germline V gene (reference sequence). The CDR3 length is 15 residues. V was cut by 1 base and J by 1 base, with 8 bases left in between.

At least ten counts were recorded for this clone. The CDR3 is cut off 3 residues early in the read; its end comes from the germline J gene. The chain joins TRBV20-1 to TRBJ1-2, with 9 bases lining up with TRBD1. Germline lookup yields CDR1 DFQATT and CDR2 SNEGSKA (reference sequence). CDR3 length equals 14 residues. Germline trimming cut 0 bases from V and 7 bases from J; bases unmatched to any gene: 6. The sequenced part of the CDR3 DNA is TGCAGTGCTAGAGATCGGGGGACAGGGCCTGGC. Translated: CSARDRGTGPG. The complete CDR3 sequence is CSARDRGTGPGYTF.

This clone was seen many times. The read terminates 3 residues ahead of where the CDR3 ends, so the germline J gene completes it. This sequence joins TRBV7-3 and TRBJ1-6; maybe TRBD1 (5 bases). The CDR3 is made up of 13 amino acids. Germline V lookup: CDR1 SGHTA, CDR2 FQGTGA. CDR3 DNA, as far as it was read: TGTGCCAGCAGCAGCCAGGGTGAATTCCCC. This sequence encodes CASSSQGEFP. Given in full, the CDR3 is CASSSQGEFPLHF.

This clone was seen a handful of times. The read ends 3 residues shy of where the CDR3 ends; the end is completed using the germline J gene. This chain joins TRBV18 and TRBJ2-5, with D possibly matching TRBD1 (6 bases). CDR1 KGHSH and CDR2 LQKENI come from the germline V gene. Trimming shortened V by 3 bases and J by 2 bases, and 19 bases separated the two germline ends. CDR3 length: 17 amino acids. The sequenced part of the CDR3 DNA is TGTGCCAGCTCACCTACAGGGACCGCATACACTCAAGAGACC. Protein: CASSPTGTAYTQET. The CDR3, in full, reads CASSPTGTAYTQETQYF. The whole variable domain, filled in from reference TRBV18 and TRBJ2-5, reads NAGVMQNPRHLVRRRGQEARLRCSPMKGHSHVYWYRQLPEEGLKFMVYLQKENIIDESGMPKERFSAEFPKEGPSILRIQQVVRGDSAAYFCASSPTGTAYTQETQYFGPGTRLLVL.

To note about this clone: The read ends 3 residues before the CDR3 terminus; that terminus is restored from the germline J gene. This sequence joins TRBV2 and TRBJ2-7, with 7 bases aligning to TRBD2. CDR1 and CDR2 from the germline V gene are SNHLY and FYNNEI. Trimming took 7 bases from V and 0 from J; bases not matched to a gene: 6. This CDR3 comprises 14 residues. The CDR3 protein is CASKMRDYSYEQYF. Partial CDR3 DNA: TGTGCCAGCAAGATGAGGGACTACTCCTACGAG.

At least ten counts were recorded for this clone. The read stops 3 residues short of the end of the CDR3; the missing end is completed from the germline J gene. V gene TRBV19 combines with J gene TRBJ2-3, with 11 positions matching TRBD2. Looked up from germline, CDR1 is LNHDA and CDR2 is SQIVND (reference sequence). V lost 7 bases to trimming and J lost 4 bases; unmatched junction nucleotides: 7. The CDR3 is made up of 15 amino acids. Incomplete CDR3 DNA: TGTGCCAGTAATTCCCCGGGACTAGCGGCAGATACG. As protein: CASNSPGLAADT. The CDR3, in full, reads CASNSPGLAADTQYF. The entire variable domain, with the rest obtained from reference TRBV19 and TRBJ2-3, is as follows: DGGITQSPKYLFRKEGQNVTLSCEQNLNHDAMYWYRQDPGQGLRLIYYSQIVNDFQKGDIAEGYSVSREKKESFPLTVTSAQKNPTAFYLCASNSPGLAADTQYFGPGTRLTVL.

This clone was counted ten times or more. This CDR3 is CASSAGDRFQETQYF. The DNA read from the CDR3 is TGTGCCAGCAGTGCGGGAGACAGGTTCCAAGAGACC. The chain combines TRBV6-1 with TRBJ2-5; D may correspond to TRBD1 or TRBD2 (6 bases each). The read ends 3 residues shy of where the CDR3 ends; the end is completed using the germline J gene. Germline CDR1 MNHNS, CDR2 SASEGT. The CDR3 is 15 residues long. Trimming stripped 4 bases from V and 1 base from J, with 13 bases between.

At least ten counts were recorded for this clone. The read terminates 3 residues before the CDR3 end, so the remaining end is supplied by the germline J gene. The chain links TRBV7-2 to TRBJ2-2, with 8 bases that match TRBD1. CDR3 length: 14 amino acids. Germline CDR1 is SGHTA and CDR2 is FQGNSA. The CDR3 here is CASSAGTGGSPLFF. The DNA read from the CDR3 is TGTGCCAGCAGCGCCGGGACAGGCGGTTCACCG.